The sample holds many counts of the clone carrying this T cell receptor beta chain. The data stem from a study of T-cell reconstitution after alpha-beta-depleted transplantation in children. Construction of the TCRbeta library involved unique molecular identifiers. TCRdb reanalysed the PCR reads using MiXCR and keeps one entry per CDR3 protein. This table has 240,000 or so distinct CDR3 sequences, roughly 8% appearing once. Germline CDR1 SNHLY, CDR2 FYNNEI. Trimming shortened V by 0 bases and J by 15 bases, and 14 bases separated the two germline ends. This CDR3 has 13 amino acids. Sequencing was performed on PBMCs, mostly from graft donor cells, taken 180 days after TCRalphabeta/CD19-depleted stem cell transplant. This clonotype was obtained from a male patient aged 10 to 17 who had a stem cell transplant for acute lymphoblastic leukemia, so the T cells may come from the graft donor. This rearrangement joins TRBV2 to TRBJ1-4, with no clear D. The DNA of the CDR3 is TGTGCCAGCAGTGAAGCGCGAGGCAGCACCATGTTTTTT. This translates into CASSEARGSTMFF.